Presented here are 28 T cell receptor beta chains from one specimen sequenced in a study of cytomegalovirus exposure and HLA in healthy donors. PCR was performed using 60 Vbeta and 13 Jbeta primers. Measured with immunoSEQ multiplex PCR; TCRdb has only the in-frame clones, and not every one. The sample comprises 100,000 or so clones, roughly 83% of which are singletons, and just over 2.5% rests with the top ten. Material for sequencing was PBMCs. The receptors come from a man in his forties in good health and CMV-seronegative.

The chain carries TRBV7-9 and TRBJ2-2; TRBD1 matches at 11 bases. CDR3 size: 16 residues. The V and J ends lost 4 bases and 6 bases, in that order; junction bases with no gene match: 7. Looked up from germline, CDR1 is SEHNR and CDR2 is FQNEAQ (reference sequence). CDR3 nucleotide sequence: TGTGCCAGCAGCTCACCTGGACAGGGGGCGGCCGGGGAGCTGTTTTTT. Its translation is CASSSPGQGAAGELFF.

The rearrangement links TRBV7-8 to TRBJ2-7; 9 nucleotides align to TRBD2. Trimming at V came to 5 bases and at J to 2 bases, leaving 10 bases not matched to a gene. Germline loops: CDR1 SGHVS, CDR2 FQNEAQ. The CDR3 length is 16 residues. CDR3 residues: CASSRTSGWETYEQYF. The CDR3 DNA follows: TGTGCCAGCAGCCGAACTAGCGGGTGGGAAACCTACGAGCAGTACTTC.

The rearrangement links TRBV30 to TRBJ1-2, with a weak D call TRBD1 (5 bases). Trimming left V 2 bases short and J 8 bases short, with 18 bases between. CDR3 size: 14 residues. Per the germline V gene, CDR1 is GTSNPN and CDR2 is SVGIG (reference sequence). The DNA of the CDR3 is TGTGCCTGGAGTATTGGAGGGGATGCGGGCGGCTACACCTTC. It codes for CAWSIGGDAGGYTF. The full variable domain, with the rest looked up from reference TRBV30 and TRBJ1-2, is SQTIHQWPATLVQPVGSPLSLECTVEGTSNPNLYWYRQAAGRGLQLLFYSVGIGQISSEVPQNLSASRPQDRQFILSSKKLLLSDSGFYLCAWSIGGDAGGYTFGSGTRLTVV.

This chain joins TRBV9 and TRBJ2-1, with 16 bases that match TRBD2. J lost 12 bases, V lost 3 bases, and 12 bases had no gene match. Germline lookup yields CDR1 SGDLS and CDR2 YYNGEE. CDR3 size: 17 residues. For the CDR3, the DNA is TGTGCCAGCAGCGCAACGGGACTAGCGGGGGGGCGAGGGTGGCAGTTCTTC. Protein: CASSATGLAGGRGWQFF. Looking up the rest from reference TRBV9 and TRBJ2-1 gives the full variable domain: DSGVTQTPKHLITATGQRVTLRCSPRSGDLSVYWYQQSLDQGLQFLIQYYNGEERAKGNILERFSAQQFPDLHSELNLSSLELGDSALYFCASSATGLAGGRGWQFFGPGTRLTVL.

The chain recombines TRBV7-6 with TRBJ2-7; D might be TRBD1 (6 bases). This CDR3 spans 13 amino acids. Per germline, CDR1 SGHVS and CDR2 FNYEAQ. Trimming stripped 5 bases from V and 6 bases from J, with 14 bases between. The CDR3 here is CASSPGAAVEQYF. CDR3 nucleotide sequence: TGTGCCAGCAGCCCAGGGGCCGCAGTCGAGCAGTACTTC. Looking up the rest from reference TRBV7-6 and TRBJ2-7 gives the full variable domain: GAGVSQSPRYKVTKRGQDVALRCDPISGHVSLYWYRQALGQGPEFLTYFNYEAQQDKSGLPNDRFSAERPEGSISTLTIQRTEQRDSAMYRCASSPGAAVEQYFGPGTRLTVT.

The J gene is TRBJ2-7, the V gene TRBV2, with D possibly being TRBD2 (6 bases). The CDR3 consists of 13 residues. Looked up from germline, CDR1 is SNHLY and CDR2 is FYNNEI. V gave up 6 bases and J gave up 1 base, with 10 bases separating them. The CDR3 reads CASRGRYSYEQYF. DNA of the CDR3: TGTGCCAGCAGGGGGAGGTATTCCTACGAGCAGTACTTC.

The rearrangement links TRBV19 to TRBJ1-2; D not certain. V lost 7 bases to trimming and J lost 4 bases, with 13 bases between them. The CDR3 has 13 amino acids. CDR1 and CDR2 (germline): LNHDA, SQIVND (reference sequence). The CDR3 sequence is CASKGEGGYGYTF. The CDR3 DNA is TGTGCCAGTAAGGGTGAGGGAGGCTATGGCTACACCTTC.

The V gene is TRBV28, the J gene TRBJ1-2; TRBD1 might be the D (5 bases). The CDR3 totals 16 residues. Germline V gene sequence: CDR1 MDHEN, CDR2 SYDVKM. Trimming shortened V by 4 bases and J by 8 bases, and 23 bases separated the two germline ends. The CDR3: CASSSPPTAPIPGYTF. The DNA of the CDR3 is TGTGCCAGCAGTTCTCCGCCGACAGCCCCGATTCCGGGCTACACCTTC.

This chain joins TRBV7-3 and TRBJ2-3; 14 bases align to TRBD2. The CDR3 sequence is 19 residues long. The germline V gene encodes CDR1 SGHTA and CDR2 FQGTGA. V lost 0 bases and J lost 0; bases outside the gene matches: 5. The CDR3 region has the DNA TGTGCCAGCAGCTTAACTGGGACTAGCGGGGGATCTAGCACAGATACGCAGTATTTT. This sequence encodes CASSLTGTSGGSSTDTQYF.

The rearrangement links TRBV6-1 to TRBJ1-1; D is possibly TRBD1 (6 bases). Germline V gene sequence: CDR1 MNHNS, CDR2 SASEGT. The CDR3 sequence is 17 residues long. V was shortened by 8 bases and J by 4 bases, with 26 bases between the two germline ends. This CDR3 is CASGAWGGRGVRTEAFF. The CDR3 DNA reads as TGTGCCAGCGGTGCCTGGGGGGGGCGCGGTGTACGCACTGAAGCTTTCTTT.

The genes are TRBV19 and TRBJ1-5; 10 positions agree with TRBD1. The CDR3 covers 17 residues. CDR1 is LNHDA and CDR2 is SQIVND in the germline V gene (reference sequence). Trimming took 4 bases from V and 5 from J; bases not matched to a gene: 11. The CDR3 DNA is TGTGCCAGTAGTACCCATGGACAGGGGGTTTTTGATCAGCCCCAGCATTTT. As protein: CASSTHGQGVFDQPQHF.

This rearrangement joins TRBV19 to TRBJ2-2, with TRBD2 as a possible D gene (6 bases). The CDR3 has 17 amino acids. Germline CDR1 LNHDA, CDR2 SQIVND (reference sequence). The V and J ends lost 3 bases and 0 bases respectively, with 14 bases between them. As DNA, the CDR3 is TGTGCCAGTAGTATCCTTTCCCCGGGAGCGAACACCGGGGAGCTGTTTTTT. It yields the protein CASSILSPGANTGELFF.

The rearrangement joins TRBV27 to TRBJ1-4; 9 bases fit TRBD1. V trimming: 6 bases; J trimming: 4 bases; junction bases outside the gene matches: 6. This CDR3 region has 15 residues. Germline V lookup: CDR1 MNHEY, CDR2 SMNVEV (reference sequence). This chain's CDR3 is CASSRDRDGNEKLFF. CDR3 nucleotides: TGTGCCAGCAGCCGGGACAGGGATGGTAATGAAAAACTGTTTTTT.

A single count supports this clone. J is TRBJ1-5 and V is TRBV19; 8 bases are a match to TRBD1. Losses at the gene ends were 5 bases for V and 7 bases for J; bases not matched to a gene: 7. This CDR3 is built from 14 residues. Germline CDR1 is LNHDA and CDR2 is SQIVND (reference sequence). The CDR3 bases are TGTGCCAGTAGTGAGGACAGGGTGTGGCAGCCCCAGCATTTT. As protein: CASSEDRVWQPQHF.

The V and J genes are TRBV4-3 and TRBJ2-1; 9 bases map to TRBD2. CDR3 size: 17 residues. V was clipped by 0 bases and J by 3 bases; unmatched bases: 6. CDR1 is LGHNA, CDR2 YSLEER, per germline. The CDR3 protein is CASSQEGSLAGYNEQFF. CDR3 sequence (DNA): TGCGCCAGCAGCCAAGAAGGGTCACTAGCGGGCTACAATGAGCAGTTCTTC.

The chain is built from TRBV6-1 and TRBJ1-6, with D tentatively TRBD1 (5 bases). The V gene's germline CDR1 is MNHNS and CDR2 SASEGT. V shed 6 bases and J shed 7 bases, with 13 bases lying between them. The CDR3 is made up of 14 amino acids. CDR3 in amino acids: CASSLGGENSPLHF. The CDR3 DNA is TGTGCCAGCAGCCTGGGAGGGGAGAATTCACCCCTCCACTTT.

This chain uses TRBV7-9 with TRBJ2-2, with a possible D match to TRBD1 (5 bases). CDR3 length: 14 amino acids. CDR1 is SEHNR and CDR2 is FQNEAQ in the germline V gene (reference sequence). The DNA for the CDR3 is TGTTCCACGACAGCCCGATCGAACACCGGGGAGCTGTTTTTT. This codes for CSTTARSNTGELFF.

The rearrangement uses TRBV5-4 and TRBJ1-2, with 10 positions matching TRBD1. The CDR3 covers 15 residues. The trim removed 2 bases at V and 2 bases at J, leaving 3 bases unmatched. Germline V gives CDR1 SGHNT, CDR2 YYREEE (reference sequence). The CDR3, as DNA: TGTGCCAGCAGCTTAAGGACAGGGGGAAACTATGGCTACACCTTC. Amino acids: CASSLRTGGNYGYTF.

The chain carries TRBV30 and TRBJ2-3, with D maybe TRBD1 (5 bases). Looked up from germline, CDR1 is GTSNPN and CDR2 is SVGIG (reference sequence). With 2 bases removed from V and 0 bases from J, the gap between germline ends came to 12 bases. The CDR3 has 15 residues. The CDR3 nucleotides are TGTGCCTGGAGTACCAGGGTAACTAGCACAGATACGCAGTATTTT. Amino acid sequence: CAWSTRVTSTDTQYF.

The table lists this clone with a count of one. This rearrangement joins TRBV19 to TRBJ2-2; 9 bases agree with TRBD1. V lost 4 bases, J lost 0 bases, and 0 bases stayed unmatched. CDR3 length: 15 residues. The V gene's germline CDR1 is LNHDA and CDR2 SQIVND (reference sequence). CDR3 sequence reads: CASSNRGPNTGELFF. DNA of the CDR3: TGTGCCAGTAGTAACAGGGGGCCGAACACCGGGGAGCTGTTTTTT.

The chain uses TRBV18 and TRBJ1-1; 7 nucleotides line up with TRBD1. CDR3 size: 17 residues. Trimming at V came to 1 base and at J to 4 bases, leaving 12 bases not matched to a gene. In germline, CDR1 is KGHSH, CDR2 LQKENI. As DNA, the CDR3 is TGTGCCAGCTCACCACGGTATCAGGGGGTGCGTGGCACTGAAGCTTTCTTT. Protein product: CASSPRYQGVRGTEAFF.

In its sample, this clone was seen a few times. The chain recombines TRBV7-2 with TRBJ2-3; D is possibly TRBD1 (5 bases). This CDR3 is built from 15 residues. The ends were cut back, 1 base at V and 3 bases at J, with 11 bases in the middle. Germline assignment: CDR1 SGHTA and CDR2 FQGNSA. In DNA, the CDR3 is TGTGCCAGCAGCTTAGGAGGACATTCGACAGATACGCAGTATTTT. Translating gives CASSLGGHSTDTQYF. Looking up the rest from reference TRBV7-2 and TRBJ2-3 gives the full variable domain: GAGVSQSPSNKVTEKGKDVELRCDPISGHTALYWYRQSLGQGLEFLIYFQGNSAPDKSGLPSDRFSAERTGGSVSTLTIQRTQQEDSAVYLCASSLGGHSTDTQYFGPGTRLTVL.

This chain joins TRBV5-6 and TRBJ2-1; D may be TRBD2 (5 bases). Germline V gives CDR1 SGHDT, CDR2 YYEEEE. Trimming took 5 bases from V and 4 from J, leaving 7 bases between them. The CDR3 runs 12 residues. In DNA, the CDR3 is TGTGCCAGCAGACGGACTTACAATGAGCAGTTCTTC. Its translation: CASRRTYNEQFF.

This clone was detected only a few times. This rearrangement joins TRBV11-2 to TRBJ2-2, with a possible D match to TRBD1 (6 bases). Germline V gene data show CDR1 as SGHAT and CDR2 as FQNNGV. V lost 5 bases to trimming and J lost 5 bases, with 9 bases between them. The CDR3 consists of 13 residues. Written as DNA, the CDR3 is TGTGCCAGCAGCCACAGGGTAACCGGGGAGCTGTTTTTT. This gives the protein CASSHRVTGELFF.

The rearrangement joins TRBV9 to TRBJ1-5; 7 bases agree with TRBD1. Losses at the gene ends were 0 bases for V and 3 bases for J; bases not matched to a gene: 3. CDR1 and CDR2 from the germline V gene are SGDLS and YYNGEE. CDR3 length equals 15 residues. The CDR3 DNA sequence: TGTGCCAGCAGCGTAGATAGGGGGCCCAATCAGCCCCAGCATTTT. This sequence encodes CASSVDRGPNQPQHF.

This chain links TRBV11-2 with TRBJ2-7, with 12 bases lining up with TRBD2. Trimming removed 4 bases from V and 3 bases from J; junction bases left unmatched: 4. The CDR3 covers 15 residues. Germline values: CDR1 SGHAT, CDR2 FQNNGV. CDR3 DNA: TGTGCCAGCAGCTCAGGACTAGCGGGACTCTACGAGCAGTACTTC. Protein product: CASSSGLAGLYEQYF.

The chain employs TRBV19 and TRBJ2-5, with 9 bases fitting TRBD2. Germline CDR1 and CDR2: LNHDA and SQIVND (reference sequence). V trimming: 1 base; J trimming: 5 bases; junction bases outside the gene matches: 5. There are 15 residues in the CDR3. The CDR3 loop reads CASSIARRGGETQYF. In DNA, the CDR3 is TGTGCCAGTAGTATAGCAAGGCGGGGGGGTGAGACCCAGTACTTC.

The chain employs TRBV7-6 and TRBJ1-1, with D unresolved. The CDR3 contains 13 residues. Trimming took 5 bases from V and 1 from J, leaving 8 bases between them. Germline CDR1 SGHVS, CDR2 FNYEAQ. The DNA of the CDR3 is TGTGCCAGCAGCCCCCTTTCGAACACTGAAGCTTTCTTT. Its protein is CASSPLSNTEAFF.